The count of the clone carrying this T cell receptor beta chain is one. The antigen remains undetermined. One end of the junction varies from germline; a read error may be responsible. The germline V gene encodes CDR1 MDHEN and CDR2 SYDVKM. The CDR3 totals 19 residues. Thyroid ultrasound and orbital computed tomography, with clinical symptoms and serum thyroxine and TRAb, informed diagnoses. These data are taken from a study of T cells in Graves' hyperthyroidism and ophthalmopathy. RNA transcripts provided the source from which TCR beta CDR3 regions were amplified. The HTBI primer set was used in a first-round RT-PCR of the TCR CDR3. TCRdb used MiXCR to reprocess the multiplex PCR reads, holding one entry per CDR3 protein. The profile covers some 350,000 distinct CDR3 sequences, with approximately 13% appearing a single time and 34% taken by the ten largest. Whole-study results and caveats: Expanded thyroid clonotypes (above 0.001) were mostly also found in blood.

This rearrangement joins TRBV28 to TRBJ2-7; 11 positions match TRBD2. Sequenced sample: blood. The clonotype originates from a woman in her thirties or forties with Graves' ophthalmopathy. The CDR3 bases are TGCGCCAGCAGCCAAACAGTGGGGCTAGCGGGGGGCCTAGCGTACGAGCAGTACTTC. It yields the protein CASSQTVGLAGGLAYEQYF.